The 19 T cell receptor beta chains below come from one sample, sequenced in a study of blood T cell repertoires in COVID-19 (TCRdb year 2020). Libraries were built with the immunoSEQ multiplex PCR assay. Here the immuneACCESS table is served through TCRdb, limited to in-frame sequences with V and J called. Missing clones are a known gap in these copies; in checked studies unresolved V genes cover under half, and the rest lacks a known reason. The sample table shows roughly 120,000 clones, and 80% are seen once. Together, the top ten hold more than 1.5% of the sample. Sequencing was performed on peripheral blood. The receptors derive from a man aged 70 or older with acute or convalescent COVID-19.

The J gene is TRBJ1-2, the V gene TRBV28; tentatively, D is TRBD1 (6 bases). In germline, CDR1 is MDHEN, CDR2 SYDVKM. This CDR3 spans 15 amino acids. V was pared by 4 bases and J by 3 bases, with 15 bases between. CDR3 nucleotides: TGTGCCAGCAGTTCCAGGGGAGGGGGGTACTATGGCTACACCTTC. Translated, it gives CASSSRGGGYYGYTF.

The J gene is TRBJ2-2, the V gene TRBV9; 9 bases fit TRBD2. CDR1 is SGDLS and CDR2 is YYNGEE in the germline V gene. After removal of 5 bases from V and 4 bases from J, the junction contained 6 bases not matched to a gene. The CDR3 is 15 residues long. The CDR3 DNA sequence: TGTGCCAGCAGGGCGGGGGGGCTTGGCACCGGGGAGCTGTTTTTT. Its translation is CASRAGGLGTGELFF. Full variable domain (remainder filled in from reference TRBV9 and TRBJ2-2): DSGVTQTPKHLITATGQRVTLRCSPRSGDLSVYWYQQSLDQGLQFLIQYYNGEERAKGNILERFSAQQFPDLHSELNLSSLELGDSALYFCASRAGGLGTGELFFGEGSRLTVL.

V and J are TRBV5-6 and TRBJ1-3; no reliable D call. The germline V gene has CDR1 SGHDT and CDR2 YYEEEE. The CDR3 consists of 14 residues. V dropped 2 bases and J dropped 0 bases, with 6 bases sitting between them. Written as DNA, the CDR3 is TGTGCCAGCAGCTTCCAGGACTCTGGAAACACCATATATTTT. This encodes CASSFQDSGNTIYF.

This chain uses TRBV6-5 with TRBJ1-1, with TRBD1 matching 7 bases. Germline loops: CDR1 MNHEY, CDR2 SVGAGI. The CDR3 has 14 residues. J lost 3 bases, V lost 10 bases, and 11 bases had no gene match. The CDR3 sequence: CATSLGRGYTEAFF. Written as DNA, the CDR3 is TGTGCCACCTCCTTGGGCAGGGGGTACACTGAAGCTTTCTTT.

This clone was observed once. V and J are TRBV7-9 and TRBJ1-2; D perhaps matches TRBD1 (5 bases). This CDR3 region has 13 residues. V was trimmed by 4 bases and J by 4 bases, leaving 10 bases between them. Germline loops: CDR1 SEHNR, CDR2 FQNEAQ (reference sequence). The CDR3 region is CASSSDQGYGYTF. The DNA for the CDR3 is TGTGCCAGCAGCTCAGACCAGGGCTATGGCTACACCTTC. Combining the CDR3 with reference TRBV7-9 and TRBJ1-2 gives the whole variable domain DTGVSQNPRHKITKRGQNVTFRCDPISEHNRLYWYRQTLGQGPEFLTYFQNEAQLEKSRLLSDRFSAERPKGSFSTLEIQRTEQGDSAMYLCASSSDQGYGYTFGSGTRLTVV.

The V call is TRBV18, the J call TRBJ2-2; possible D gene TRBD2, 5 bases. The CDR3 spans 14 residues. The V gene lost 8 bases and the J gene lost 5 bases, with 15 bases spanning the gap. Germline V gene data show CDR1 as KGHSH and CDR2 as LQKENI. The CDR3 nucleotides are TGTGCCAGCCCTGCGGCAGGAGGTACCGGGGAGCTGTTTTTT. This translates into CASPAAGGTGELFF.

V usage is TRBV29-1 and J usage is TRBJ2-7; 9 bases align to TRBD1. The CDR3 is 16 residues long. V dropped 3 bases and J dropped 5; count of bases not matched to a gene: 14. Germline V gives CDR1 SQVTM, CDR2 ANQGSEA. CDR3 coding DNA: TGCAGCGTTGACCCGGGACAGGGAGGCGATATGCACGAGCAGTACTTC. Protein: CSVDPGQGGDMHEQYF.

To note about this clone: Since a much larger clone is just one base distant, this may be a read error. CDR3 nucleotides: TGTGCCAGCAGCGGACAGGGGAACACTGAAGCTTTCTTT. Translating gives CASSGQGNTEAFF. The chain links TRBV7-9 to TRBJ1-1; 8 bases fit TRBD1. Germline V gene lookup returns CDR1 SEHNR and CDR2 FQNEAQ (reference sequence). The V and J ends lost 5 bases and 1 base, in that order; junction bases with no gene match: 0. The CDR3 totals 13 residues.

The V gene is TRBV5-4, the J gene TRBJ1-2; a weak D match, TRBD1 (6 bases). The germline gives CDR1 SGHNT, CDR2 YYREEE (reference sequence). CDR3 length: 14 residues. The ends were cut back, 0 bases at V and 3 bases at J, with 9 bases in the middle. This chain's CDR3 is CASSLAGVDYGYTF. The DNA for the CDR3 is TGTGCCAGCAGCTTGGCAGGGGTCGACTATGGCTACACCTTC.

The J gene is TRBJ2-4, the V gene TRBV9, with 9 bases matching TRBD1. Germline V lookup: CDR1 SGDLS, CDR2 YYNGEE. CDR3 size: 16 residues. The V and J ends lost 3 bases and 7 bases, in that order; junction bases with no gene match: 11. The DNA of the CDR3 is TGTGCCAGCAGCGGGACCTTAGACAGGGGGGCGAACATTCAGTACTTC. It is translated as CASSGTLDRGANIQYF.

The chain couples TRBV3-1 (or the pseudogene TRBV3-2) to TRBJ2-7; 12 bases align to TRBD2. In germline, CDR1 is LGHDT, CDR2 YNNKEL (reference sequence). The CDR3 contains 14 residues. V shed 4 bases and J 11 bases; nucleotides not matched to a gene: 9. The CDR3 loop is CASSRRLAGDSKYF. Written as DNA, the CDR3 is TGTGCCAGCAGCCGAAGACTAGCGGGGGACTCAAAGTACTTC.

The chain uses TRBV29-1 and TRBJ2-2; 7 positions agree with TRBD1. Trimming cost V 0 bases and J 3 bases; bases outside gene matches: 7. The CDR3 sequence is 16 residues long. Per the germline V gene, CDR1 is SQVTM and CDR2 is ANQGSEA. The CDR3 region is CSVEDGRGLDTGELFF. The CDR3 DNA is TGCAGCGTTGAAGATGGCAGGGGGTTGGACACCGGGGAGCTGTTTTTT.

The chain couples TRBV29-1 to TRBJ2-2, with 9 bases identical to TRBD1. CDR3 size: 14 residues. Trimming removed 6 bases from V and 0 bases from J; junction bases left unmatched: 2. Germline V CDR1 and CDR2: SQVTM, ANQGSEA. The CDR3 here is CSVGTGTNTGELFF. The CDR3 DNA reads as TGCAGCGTGGGGACAGGGACGAACACCGGGGAGCTGTTTTTT.

This chain joins TRBV6-5 and TRBJ1-1; a weak D match, TRBD1 (5 bases). CDR3 length: 13 amino acids. CDR1 is MNHEY and CDR2 is SVGAGI in the germline V gene. V lost 7 bases and J 3 bases, leaving 12 bases between the germline ends. The CDR3 reads CASIRGGDTEAFF. In DNA, the CDR3 is TGTGCCAGCATCCGCGGGGGGGACACTGAAGCTTTCTTT.

The CDR3 loop is CASSSGGVNTGELFF. CDR3 nucleotide sequence: TGTGCCAGCAGTTCCGGGGGGGTGAACACCGGGGAGCTGTTTTTT. The gene calls are TRBV27 and TRBJ2-2; 8 bases fit TRBD2. The CDR3 has 15 amino acids. CDR1 is MNHEY and CDR2 is SMNVEV in the germline V gene (reference sequence). J was trimmed by 1 base and V by 4 bases; bases with no gene match: 2.

This sequence joins TRBV11-2 and TRBJ1-3, with 7 nucleotides matching TRBD1. Germline V gene data show CDR1 as SGHAT and CDR2 as FQNNGV. Trimming removed 2 bases from V and 2 bases from J; junction bases left unmatched: 9. The CDR3 sequence is 17 residues long. The CDR3 DNA reads as TGTGCCAGCAGCTTAAAGGGAACAGGGGCGACTGGAAACACCATATATTTT. It is translated as CASSLKGTGATGNTIYF.

This chain connects TRBV6-5 to TRBJ2-2; 8 nucleotides align to TRBD1. The CDR3 has 14 amino acids. The V and J ends lost 6 bases and 4 bases, in that order; junction bases with no gene match: 4. In germline, CDR1 is MNHEY, CDR2 SVGAGI. The CDR3 loop is CASSRTGTTGELFF. CDR3 sequence (DNA): TGTGCCAGCAGCAGGACAGGGACCACCGGGGAGCTGTTTTTT.

V gene TRBV4-1 combines with J gene TRBJ1-6, with TRBD1 as a possible D gene (6 bases). CDR3 size: 16 residues. The germline V gene encodes CDR1 MGHRA and CDR2 YSYEKL. V lost 3 bases and J 4 bases, leaving 13 bases between the germline ends. The CDR3 protein is CASSQPQGLYNSPLHF. CDR3 nucleotides: TGCGCCAGCAGCCAGCCACAGGGTCTGTATAATTCACCCCTCCACTTT.

This rearrangement joins TRBV14 to TRBJ2-1; the match to TRBD2 covers 7 bases. Germline loops: CDR1 SGHDN, CDR2 FVKESK. The CDR3 has 15 amino acids. The ends lost 3 bases at V and 6 bases at J; junction bases unmatched: 8. The CDR3 bases are TGTGCCAGCAGCCATGGCGGGGGTACCGGCAATGAGCAGTTCTTC. Translating gives CASSHGGGTGNEQFF.